Listed here are 13 T cell receptor beta chains from one sample, sequenced in a study of identical twins. MiXCR was run by TCRdb on the 5' RACE reads, yielding one entry per CDR3 protein. In the table there are approximately 700,000 distinct CDR3 sequences, 15% to 20% of which are singletons. These data also formed part of another study, on T cells expressing NK-cell markers.

The specimen was PBMCs. All receptors come from a woman in her late teens or twenties in good health.

This clonotype was seen a few times. The rearrangement links TRBV7-9 to TRBJ1-1; D perhaps matches TRBD1 (5 bases). Germline lookup yields CDR1 SEHNR and CDR2 FQNEAQ (reference sequence). V was trimmed by 4 bases and J by 1 base, leaving 13 bases between them. The CDR3 extends over 15 amino acids. DNA for the CDR3: TGTGCCAGCAGCTACCCCCGGGGGGGGAACACTGAAGCTTTCTTT. Protein product: CASSYPRGGNTEAFF.

The chain is built from TRBV10-3 and TRBJ1-2; 7 nucleotides match TRBD1. This CDR3 region has 14 residues. V was pared by 7 bases and J by 5 bases, with 10 bases of the junction left unmatched. The germline V gene encodes CDR1 ENHRY and CDR2 SYGVKD. The CDR3: CAINPGQQGYGYTF. The CDR3 DNA reads as TGTGCCATCAATCCGGGACAGCAGGGATATGGCTACACCTTC.

For the CDR3, the DNA is TGCAGCGTTGAAGGTGTAGGTATGGGACAGGGGGCCCACGAGCAGTACTTC. Translation: CSVEGVGMGQGAHEQYF. V usage is TRBV29-1 and J usage is TRBJ2-7; 12 bases match TRBD1. CDR3 length: 17 residues. CDR1 is SQVTM, CDR2 ANQGSEA, per germline. After removal of 1 base from V and 5 bases from J, the junction contained 12 bases not matched to a gene.

The chain recombines TRBV20-1 with TRBJ2-1; 8 positions agree with TRBD2. Trimming removed 6 bases from V and 0 bases from J; junction bases left unmatched: 10. Per germline, CDR1 DFQATT and CDR2 SNEGSKA (reference sequence). This CDR3 has 16 amino acids. The CDR3 DNA sequence: TGCAGTGCCATTGGCCTAGCGGGCAGCTCCTACAATGAGCAGTTCTTC. This gives the protein CSAIGLAGSSYNEQFF.

This clonotype was observed a few times. J is TRBJ2-3 and V is TRBV9; D is possibly TRBD1 or TRBD2 (6 bases each). The germline CDR1 and CDR2 sequences are SGDLS and YYNGEE. The V end lost 4 bases, the J end lost 1 base, and 13 bases lay between the germline ends. This CDR3 is built from 15 residues. The CDR3 here is CASSPGGERTDTQYF. CDR3 bases: TGTGCCAGCAGCCCCGGGGGCGAACGCACAGATACGCAGTATTTT.

The genes are TRBV2 and TRBJ2-5; the match to TRBD2 covers 13 bases. There are 17 residues in the CDR3. V was pared by 2 bases and J by 2 bases, with 5 bases of the junction left unmatched. CDR1 and CDR2 from the germline V gene are SNHLY and FYNNEI. CDR3 region: CASSERGLAGRQETQYF. The DNA of the CDR3 is TGTGCCAGCAGTGAAAGGGGACTAGCGGGACGGCAAGAGACCCAGTACTTC.

V and J are TRBV5-5 and TRBJ1-1, with unresolved D. Per the germline V gene, CDR1 is SGHKS and CDR2 is YYEKEE (reference sequence). V dropped 2 bases and J dropped 1 base, with 12 bases sitting between them. The CDR3 sequence is 15 residues long. CDR3 nucleotide sequence: TGTGCCAGCAGCTTAAGTCCAGTGAAGAACACTGAAGCTTTCTTT. Translated, it gives CASSLSPVKNTEAFF.

This clonotype was seen only a few times. This rearrangement joins TRBV27 to TRBJ1-1; D is ambiguous. The CDR3 covers 14 residues. V was cut by 5 bases and J by 0 bases, with 10 bases left in between. The germline V gene encodes CDR1 MNHEY and CDR2 SMNVEV (reference sequence). The CDR3 DNA reads as TGTGCCAGCAGTCGGACTTTAATGAACACTGAAGCTTTCTTT. Protein: CASSRTLMNTEAFF.

The chain employs TRBV12-3 or TRBV12-4 and TRBJ2-7; D possibly corresponds to TRBD1 (6 bases). Trimming took off 5 bases at V and 3 bases at J, with 17 bases between the two ends. The CDR3 runs to 15 residues. DNA for the CDR3: TGTGCCAGCAGTCGGGGACACGGGTACTACTACGAGCAGTACTTC. Translated, it gives CASSRGHGYYYEQYF.

This clonotype was detected only a few times. This rearrangement joins TRBV6-2 or TRBV6-3 to TRBJ2-7, with D tentatively TRBD1 or TRBD2 (6 bases each). CDR3 length: 15 residues. With 6 bases removed from V and 2 bases from J, the gap between germline ends came to 17 bases. CDR1 is MNHEY, CDR2 SVGEGT, per germline. In DNA, the CDR3 is TGTGCCAGCAGACAGGGCGCGGGGTTACCCTACGAGCAGTACTTC. Translation: CASRQGAGLPYEQYF.

This clonotype was recorded many times. The V gene is TRBV20-1, the J gene TRBJ2-4, with D perhaps TRBD1 or TRBD2 (5 bases each). V was pared by 1 base and J by 0 bases, with 16 bases between. The V gene's germline CDR1 is DFQATT and CDR2 SNEGSKA (reference sequence). This CDR3 contains 17 residues. CDR3 loop: CSARGVRRGVAKNIQYF. In DNA, the CDR3 is TGCAGTGCTAGAGGAGTCAGGAGAGGGGTAGCCAAAAACATTCAGTACTTC.

This clonotype has only a few counts. The gene calls are TRBV15 and TRBJ2-1; 9 bases fit TRBD2. The CDR3 has 17 residues. Germline V gene data show CDR1 as LNHNV and CDR2 as YYDKDF (reference sequence). With V trimmed by 5 bases and J by 4 bases, 12 bases remained unmatched. In DNA form, the CDR3 reads TGTGCCACCAGCCCCCCGGTCGGGACTAGCAAATACAATGAGCAGTTCTTC. The encoded protein is CATSPPVGTSKYNEQFF. The whole variable domain, filled in from reference TRBV15 and TRBJ2-1, reads DAMVIQNPRYQVTQFGKPVTLSCSQTLNHNVMYWYQQKSSQAPKLLFHYYDKDFNNEADTPDNFQSRRPNTSFCFLDIRSPGLGDTAMYLCATSPPVGTSKYNEQFFGPGTRLTVL.

This chain connects TRBV5-6 to TRBJ2-7; 10 bases fit TRBD2. The germline V gene encodes CDR1 SGHDT and CDR2 YYEEEE. Trimming took 4 bases from V and 1 from J; bases not matched to a gene: 8. The CDR3 consists of 16 residues. The CDR3: CASSKTSGILSYEQYF. The DNA for the CDR3 is TGTGCCAGCAGCAAAACTAGCGGGATACTTTCCTACGAGCAGTACTTC.